The present T cell receptor (beta chain) was sequenced within a study of CD8 T cells in Susac syndrome. Overall study findings and caveats: It was acknowledged by the study that relatively few individuals were included in its TCR sequencing and HLA analysis.

Random hexamers were used to reverse transcribe roughly 0.5 to 1 ug of RNA. TCRdb re-derived calls from the immunoSEQ multiplex PCR reads in MiXCR, one entry per CDR3 protein. In the table there are about 90,000 distinct CDR3 sequences, approximately 92% of which are singletons. Sequencing of TCR beta covered CD8+ and CD4+ T cells obtained from blood. In contrast to the negatively isolated CD8+ and CD4+ T cells, TEMRA cells were FACS-enriched. Trimming shortened V by 1 base and J by 6 bases, and 15 bases separated the two germline ends. The CDR3 spans 15 residues. CDR1 and CDR2 from the germline V gene are LGHNA and YNFKEQ. This clonotype has a single count. Its matching antigen is unknown.

The sequencing sample was made of CD8+ T cells from PBMCs. The V call is TRBV4-2, the J call TRBJ1-2, with unresolved D. The sequence came from a human donor in good health. CDR3 nucleotide sequence: TGTGCCAGCAGCCAAGGGGAGACGGATCGAAATGGCTACACCTTC. Its protein product is CASSQGETDRNGYTF.